This T cell receptor beta chain was sequenced in a study of blood T cell repertoires in COVID-19. Study details: Samples representing acute and convalescent COVID-19 were sourced from the United States, Italy and Spain. T cells, B-cell-depleted T cells, or PBMCs provided the cDNA or gDNA that served as material.

J lost 5 bases, V lost 4 bases, and 8 bases had no gene match. The CDR3 covers 14 residues. Germline V lookup: CDR1 SGHRS, CDR2 YFSETQ. Original data processing: Estimation of nucleated cell counts relied on the amplification of reference gene primers. Profiled with immunoSEQ multiplex PCR; TCRdb holds only in-frame clones, not every one. V and J calls and clone size are those listed in that table; D and trimming were worked out from the DNA. Here the sample spans about 110,000 clones, over 60% being singletons. Material: peripheral blood. The source is a man between 65 and 85 years old with acute or convalescent COVID-19. The V gene is TRBV5-1, the J gene TRBJ2-5; 7 bases are a match to TRBD1. Here the CDR3 DNA reads TGCGCCAGCAGCCCGGGACAGATGGAGGAGACCCAGTACTTC. Encoded protein: CASSPGQMEETQYF.